This paragraph reports one T cell receptor (beta chain). This specimen belongs to a study of blood T cells in healthy people across ages. Drawing of peripheral blood yielded 8.5 to 10 milliliters from each donor. The germline V and J ends were trimmed by 2 bases and 2 bases, with 7 bases remaining between them. The CDR3 has 15 residues. Germline CDR1 and CDR2: MNHNY and SVGAGI (reference sequence). Then a second PCR, running roughly 6 to 11 cycles, was carried out with a sample-barcoded 5' primer and a J-beta primer mix. TCRdb used MiXCR to reprocess the 5' RACE reads, holding one entry per CDR3 protein. The profile shows under 2 million distinct CDR3 sequences, around 36% of them singletons.

Sequencing was carried out using blood. This TCR derives from a woman in her 30s in good health. The rearrangement joins TRBV6-6 to TRBJ2-6, with a possible D match to TRBD2 (5 bases). Here the CDR3 DNA reads TGTGCCAGCAGTTACGTACTAGCTGGGGCCAACGTCCTGACTTTC. It codes for CASSYVLAGANVLTF.